The clone carrying this T cell receptor beta chain has more than one count but fewer than ten. This record belongs to a study of human T cells and chemical hapten exposure. Looking at the study overall: Affected patients, primarily female, had alopecia areata, totalis or universalis. Among samples, TCR yields varied mainly because of small differences in pooled library volume.

CDR1 SGDLS and CDR2 YYNGEE come from the germline V gene. This CDR3 region has 15 residues. V lost 4 bases to trimming and J lost 3 bases, with 14 bases between them. Time point reported: patch test 1, 2 weeks after DPC sensitization. Treatment specified: therapeutic diphenylcyclopropenone sensitization with weekly scalp DPC. The authors' total RNA extraction used unfractionated whole blood. Original processing notes: TCRs per sample had a median of approximately 98,000 and ranged from about 20,000 to 700,000. TCRdb ran MiXCR on the RACE reads and lists one entry per CDR3 protein. The V and J calls shown here were made by TCRdb, not taken from the authors' results. This table holds roughly 48,000 distinct CDR3 sequences, around 10% found once.

The chain uses TRBV9 and TRBJ2-1; D is ambiguous. The receptor was derived from a woman aged 40 to 50 with alopecia areata. Some clones in this sample may be carry-over from other donors' samples. The starting material was whole blood, obtained in connection with sensitization to the hapten diphenylcyclopropenone (DPC). DNA for the CDR3: TGTGCCAGCAGCCCCCGTCTTTGGAGCTACAATGAGCAGTTCTTC. Translating it yields CASSPRLWSYNEQFF.